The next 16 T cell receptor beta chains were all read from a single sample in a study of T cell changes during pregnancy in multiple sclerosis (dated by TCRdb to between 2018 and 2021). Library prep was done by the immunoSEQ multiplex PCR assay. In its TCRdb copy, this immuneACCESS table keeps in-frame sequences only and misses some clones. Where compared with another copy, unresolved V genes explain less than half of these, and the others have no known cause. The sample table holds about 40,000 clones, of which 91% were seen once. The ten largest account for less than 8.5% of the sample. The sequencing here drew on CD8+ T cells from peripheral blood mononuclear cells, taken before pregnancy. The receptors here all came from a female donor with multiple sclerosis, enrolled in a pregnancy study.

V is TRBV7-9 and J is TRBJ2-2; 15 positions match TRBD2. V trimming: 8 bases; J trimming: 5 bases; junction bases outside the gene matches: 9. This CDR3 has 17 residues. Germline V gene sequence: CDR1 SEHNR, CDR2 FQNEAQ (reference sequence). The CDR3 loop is CASSRPGTSGRTGELFF. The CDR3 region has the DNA TGTGCCAGCTCCCGCCCCGGGACTAGCGGGAGGACCGGGGAGCTGTTTTTT. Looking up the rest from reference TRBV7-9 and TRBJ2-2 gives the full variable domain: DTGVSQNPRHKITKRGQNVTFRCDPISEHNRLYWYRQTLGQGPEFLTYFQNEAQLEKSRLLSDRFSAERPKGSFSTLEIQRTEQGDSAMYLCASSRPGTSGRTGELFFGEGSRLTVL.

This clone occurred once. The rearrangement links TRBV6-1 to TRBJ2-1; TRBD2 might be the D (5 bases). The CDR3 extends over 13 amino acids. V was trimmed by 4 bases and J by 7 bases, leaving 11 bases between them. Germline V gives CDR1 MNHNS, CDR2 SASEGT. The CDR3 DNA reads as TGTGCCAGCAGTGGGACTGCCAGGAATGAGCAGTTCTTC. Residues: CASSGTARNEQFF.

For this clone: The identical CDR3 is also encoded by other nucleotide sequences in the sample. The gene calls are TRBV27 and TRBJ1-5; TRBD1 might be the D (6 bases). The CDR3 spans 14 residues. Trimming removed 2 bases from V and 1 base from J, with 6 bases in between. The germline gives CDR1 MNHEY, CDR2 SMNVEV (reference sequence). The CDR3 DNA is TGTGCCAGCAGTTTACAGGGGAGCAATCAGCCCCAGCATTTT. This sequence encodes CASSLQGSNQPQHF.

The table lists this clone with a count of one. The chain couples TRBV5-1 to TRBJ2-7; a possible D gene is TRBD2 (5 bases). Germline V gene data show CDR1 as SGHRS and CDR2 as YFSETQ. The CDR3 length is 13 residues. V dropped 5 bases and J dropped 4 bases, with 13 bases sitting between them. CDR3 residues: CASSIGSGYEQYF. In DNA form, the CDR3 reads TGCGCCAGCAGTATTGGGTCGGGATACGAGCAGTACTTC.

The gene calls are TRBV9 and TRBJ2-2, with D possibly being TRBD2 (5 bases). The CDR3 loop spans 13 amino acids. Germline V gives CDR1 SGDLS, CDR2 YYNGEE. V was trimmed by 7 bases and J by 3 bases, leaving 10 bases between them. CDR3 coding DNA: TGTGCCAGCGCCGGGGATGACACCGGGGAGCTGTTTTTT. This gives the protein CASAGDDTGELFF.

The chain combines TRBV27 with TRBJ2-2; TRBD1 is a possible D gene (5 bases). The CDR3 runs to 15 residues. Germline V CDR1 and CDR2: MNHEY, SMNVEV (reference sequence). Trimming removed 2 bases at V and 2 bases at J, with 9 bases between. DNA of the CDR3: TGTGCCAGCAGTTTAGTGACAGCTAACACCGGGGAGCTGTTTTTT. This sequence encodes CASSLVTANTGELFF.

The CDR3, as DNA: TGTGCCAGCAGTTTCTGGAGGGGCTCTCAAGAGACCCAGTACTTC. Residues: CASSFWRGSQETQYF. This chain joins TRBV27 and TRBJ2-5, with D possibly TRBD2 on 6 matching bases. The CDR3 spans 15 residues. Germline V gives CDR1 MNHEY, CDR2 SMNVEV (reference sequence). Trimming removed 3 bases from V and 2 bases from J, with 13 bases in between.

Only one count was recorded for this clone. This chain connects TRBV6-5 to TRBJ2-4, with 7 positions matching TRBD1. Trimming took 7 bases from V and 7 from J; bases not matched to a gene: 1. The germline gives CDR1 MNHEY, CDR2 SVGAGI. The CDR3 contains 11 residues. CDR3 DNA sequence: TGTGCCAGCATCAGGGGGAACATTCAGTACTTC. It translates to CASIRGNIQYF.

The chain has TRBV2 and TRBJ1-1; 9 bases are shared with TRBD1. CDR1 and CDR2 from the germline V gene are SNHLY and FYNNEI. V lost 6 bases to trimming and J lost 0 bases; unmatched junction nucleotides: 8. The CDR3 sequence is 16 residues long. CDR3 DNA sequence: TGTGCCAGCAGGGGGACAGGGAGAACTATGAACACTGAAGCTTTCTTT. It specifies CASRGTGRTMNTEAFF.

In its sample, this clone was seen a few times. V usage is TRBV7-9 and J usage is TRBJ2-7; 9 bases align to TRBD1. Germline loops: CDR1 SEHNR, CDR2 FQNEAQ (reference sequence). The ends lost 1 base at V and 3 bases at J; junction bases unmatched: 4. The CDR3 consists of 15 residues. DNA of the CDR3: TGTGCCAGCAGCTTAGAGGGACAGGGAGTCTACGAGCAGTACTTC. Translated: CASSLEGQGVYEQYF. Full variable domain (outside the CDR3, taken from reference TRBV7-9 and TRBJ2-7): DTGVSQNPRHKITKRGQNVTFRCDPISEHNRLYWYRQTLGQGPEFLTYFQNEAQLEKSRLLSDRFSAERPKGSFSTLEIQRTEQGDSAMYLCASSLEGQGVYEQYFGPGTRLTVT.

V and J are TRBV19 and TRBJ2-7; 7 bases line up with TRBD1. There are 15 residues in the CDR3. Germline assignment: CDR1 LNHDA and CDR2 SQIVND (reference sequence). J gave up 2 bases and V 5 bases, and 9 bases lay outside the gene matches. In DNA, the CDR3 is TGTGCCAGTAGTCTCCGACAGGGTATTCCCTACGAGCAGTACTTC. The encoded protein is CASSLRQGIPYEQYF.

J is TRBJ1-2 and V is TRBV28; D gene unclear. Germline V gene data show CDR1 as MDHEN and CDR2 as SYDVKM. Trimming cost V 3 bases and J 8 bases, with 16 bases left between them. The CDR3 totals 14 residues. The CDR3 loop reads CASSFRSFSSGYTF. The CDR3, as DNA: TGTGCCAGCAGTTTCCGGTCGTTTAGCTCGGGCTACACCTTC.

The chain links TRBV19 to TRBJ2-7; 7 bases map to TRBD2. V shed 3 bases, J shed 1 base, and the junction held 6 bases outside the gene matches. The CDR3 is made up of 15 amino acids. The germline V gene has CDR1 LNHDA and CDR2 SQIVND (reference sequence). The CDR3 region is CASSIEGLPSYEQYF. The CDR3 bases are TGTGCCAGTAGTATTGAGGGACTACCGTCCTACGAGCAGTACTTC.

CDR3 amino acids: CASSHKGQPQETQYF. CDR3 bases: TGTGCCAGCAGCCACAAGGGACAGCCCCAAGAGACCCAGTACTTC. The genes are TRBV14 and TRBJ2-5, with TRBD1 matching over 7 bases. CDR1 and CDR2 (germline): SGHDN, FVKESK. The CDR3 runs 15 residues. Unmatched junction bases numbered 5, after V lost 3 bases and J lost 1 base.

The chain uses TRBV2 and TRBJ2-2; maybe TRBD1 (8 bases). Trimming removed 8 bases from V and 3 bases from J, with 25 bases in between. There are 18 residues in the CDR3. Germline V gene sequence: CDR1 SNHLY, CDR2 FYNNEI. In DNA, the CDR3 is TGTGCCAGCCGGGGGGACAGGAAGAGGGGAATGGACACCGGGGAGCTGTTTTTT. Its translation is CASRGDRKRGMDTGELFF. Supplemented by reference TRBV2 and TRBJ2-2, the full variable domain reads EPEVTQTPSHQVTQMGQEVILRCVPISNHLYFYWYRQILGQKVEFLVSFYNNEISEKSEIFDDQFSVERPDGSNFTLKIRSTKLEDSAMYFCASRGDRKRGMDTGELFFGEGSRLTVL.

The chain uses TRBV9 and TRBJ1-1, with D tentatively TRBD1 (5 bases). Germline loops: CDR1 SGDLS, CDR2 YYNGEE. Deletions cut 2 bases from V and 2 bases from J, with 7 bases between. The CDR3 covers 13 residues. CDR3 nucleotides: TGTGCCAGCAGCGTCCAGGGTAACACTGAAGCTTTCTTT. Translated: CASSVQGNTEAFF.